Listed here are 5 T cell receptor beta chains from one sample, sequenced in a study of beta chain features in type 1 diabetes. Every isolated RNA sample was fully reverse transcribed, so sequencing captured expressed TCRB transcripts. Here immunoSEQ multiplex PCR was the method, and the copy in TCRdb shows in-frame clones only, minus some. The sample lists a few hundred thousand clones, roughly 14% occurring once. The sample was naive CD4+ T cells from blood. These receptors were collected from a man aged 30 to 45 in good health.

This clone was counted a few times. This rearrangement joins TRBV10-3 to TRBJ2-5; D possibly matches TRBD1 or TRBD2 (5 bases each). The germline V gene has CDR1 ENHRY and CDR2 SYGVKD. V gave up 8 bases and J gave up 1 base, with 11 bases separating them. The CDR3 totals 13 residues. For the CDR3, the DNA is TGTGCCATCGCGAGGGACCCCCAAGAGACCCAGTACTTC. Protein sequence: CAIARDPQETQYF.

The rearrangement joins TRBV7-9 to TRBJ2-1; D gene ambiguous. Per germline, CDR1 SEHNR and CDR2 FQNEAQ (reference sequence). This CDR3 has 15 amino acids. With 3 bases removed from V and 2 bases from J, the gap between germline ends came to 11 bases. In DNA, the CDR3 is TGTGCCAGCAGCTTGGCCGAGGCACCCTACAATGAGCAGTTCTTC. It codes for CASSLAEAPYNEQFF.

This clone was detected many times. The rearrangement joins TRBV10-3 to TRBJ2-3; 12 bases are shared with TRBD2. Germline CDR1 ENHRY, CDR2 SYGVKD. Trimming removed 5 bases from V and 0 bases from J; junction bases left unmatched: 3. This CDR3 is 16 amino acids long. The CDR3 reads CAISRTSGASTDTQYF. In DNA form, the CDR3 reads TGTGCCATCAGTAGGACTAGCGGGGCCAGCACAGATACGCAGTATTTT.

Here the CDR3 reads CASSGGRDYNEQFF. Here the CDR3 DNA reads TGTGCCAGCAGTGGCGGGAGGGACTACAATGAGCAGTTCTTC. The chain carries TRBV2 and TRBJ2-1, with 9 positions matching TRBD2. Germline assignment: CDR1 SNHLY and CDR2 FYNNEI. V lost 4 bases to trimming and J lost 3 bases; unmatched junction nucleotides: 1. The CDR3 spans 14 residues.

This clone turned up a few times. The chain uses TRBV25-1 and TRBJ1-1; a weak D match, TRBD1 (6 bases). The CDR3 length is 15 residues. V shed 6 bases and J shed 0 bases, with 14 bases lying between them. The germline V gene has CDR1 MGHDK and CDR2 SYGVNS. The CDR3 reads CASRQTGIMNTEAFF. The CDR3, as DNA: TGTGCCAGCAGACAGACAGGCATAATGAACACTGAAGCTTTCTTT. Full variable domain (remainder filled in from reference TRBV25-1 and TRBJ1-1): EADIYQTPRYLVIGTGKKITLECSQTMGHDKMYWYQQDPGMELHLIHYSYGVNSTEKGDLSSESTVSRIRTEHFPLTLESARPSHTSQYLCASRQTGIMNTEAFFGQGTRLTVV.